Shown below are 14 T cell receptor beta chains from a single sample sequenced in a study of PD-L1 blockade in urothelial cancer. Time point reported: peripheral blood 6 weeks after treatment start. The protocol was immunoSEQ multiplex PCR, while the TCRdb copy is restricted to in-frame clones and leaves out a portion. The table has about 45,000 clones, 83% seen once. The specimen was PBMCs, collected around atezolizumab (anti-PD-L1) treatment. The receptors here all came from a man aged 60 to 69 with urothelial cancer.

This sequence joins TRBV19 and TRBJ2-1, with a possible D match to TRBD1 (5 bases). V was trimmed by 7 bases and J by 0 bases, leaving 13 bases between them. Germline V lookup: CDR1 LNHDA, CDR2 SQIVND (reference sequence). This CDR3 comprises 15 residues. In DNA, the CDR3 is TGTGCCAGTAACAGGCAGAGAAGCTCCTACAATGAGCAGTTCTTC. This sequence encodes CASNRQRSSYNEQFF.

The chain carries TRBV5-1 and TRBJ1-2; 9 bases match TRBD1. The V gene's germline CDR1 is SGHRS and CDR2 YFSETQ. The V gene end was trimmed by 3 bases and the J gene end by 3 bases; junction bases not matched to a gene: 6. The CDR3 has 15 amino acids. CDR3 in amino acids: CASSSGTGKYYGYTF. The DNA for the CDR3 is TGCGCCAGCAGCTCCGGGACAGGGAAGTACTATGGCTACACCTTC. Variable domain in full (rest from reference TRBV5-1 and TRBJ1-2): KAGVTQTPRYLIKTRGQQVTLSCSPISGHRSVSWYQQTPGQGLQFLFEYFSETQRNKGNFPGRFSGRQFSNSRSEMNVSTLELGDSALYLCASSSGTGKYYGYTFGSGTRLTVV.

The rearrangement joins TRBV5-1 to TRBJ1-4, with 7 bases fitting TRBD1. The CDR3 runs to 13 residues. V lost 2 bases and J lost 7; bases outside the gene matches: 2. Germline CDR1 and CDR2: SGHRS and YFSETQ. The chain's CDR3 is CASSFDRAEKLFF. The CDR3 nucleotides read TGCGCCAGCAGCTTCGACAGGGCTGAAAAACTGTTTTTT.

The CDR3 DNA is TGTGCCAGCAGCTTACGGGACAGGGGTAGAGCCGGGGAGCTGTTTTTT. Amino acid sequence: CASSLRDRGRAGELFF. The rearrangement links TRBV5-4 to TRBJ2-2; 10 bases fit TRBD1. Trimming took 2 bases from V and 6 from J; bases not matched to a gene: 7. The CDR3 is 16 amino acids. Germline CDR1 reads SGHNT; CDR2 reads YYREEE (reference sequence).

This chain connects TRBV6-1 to TRBJ1-4; TRBD1 matches at 9 bases. CDR3 length: 15 amino acids. Trimming at V came to 5 bases and at J to 5 bases, leaving 6 bases not matched to a gene. Germline V gene data show CDR1 as MNHNS and CDR2 as SASEGT. The CDR3 loop is CASSSRGTGNEKLFF. In DNA, the CDR3 is TGTGCCAGCAGTAGCAGAGGGACAGGGAATGAAAAACTGTTTTTT.

The CDR3, as DNA: TGCGCCAGCAGCTTGGAGGTTGCGGGGCCCTACGAGCAGTACTTC. It translates to CASSLEVAGPYEQYF. The genes are TRBV5-1 and TRBJ2-7; maybe TRBD2 (6 bases). The ends were cut back, 0 bases at V and 2 bases at J, with 12 bases in the middle. This CDR3 has 15 amino acids. Germline V gene data show CDR1 as SGHRS and CDR2 as YFSETQ.

V gene TRBV6-1 combines with J gene TRBJ1-4, with 10 bases aligning to TRBD1. The V gene's germline CDR1 is MNHNS and CDR2 SASEGT. V lost 7 bases, J lost 3 bases, and 5 bases stayed unmatched. The CDR3 extends over 15 amino acids. CDR3 nucleotides: TGTGCCAGCATGTTTGGGACAGGGGCTAATGAAAAACTGTTTTTT. This gives the protein CASMFGTGANEKLFF.

A single count supports this clone. The rearrangement uses TRBV14 and TRBJ2-5; D may be TRBD1 (5 bases). The germline CDR1 and CDR2 sequences are SGHDN and FVKESK. The CDR3 contains 15 residues. Trimming shortened V by 6 bases and J by 2 bases, and 16 bases separated the two germline ends. CDR3 loop: CASSLQGFRQETQYF. CDR3 in DNA: TGTGCCAGCAGTCTCCAGGGTTTTCGGCAAGAGACCCAGTACTTC.

The chain has TRBV5-8 and TRBJ2-1; D unresolved. V gave up 2 bases and J gave up 6 bases, with 12 bases separating them. Germline V CDR1 and CDR2: SGHTS, YDEGEE. The CDR3 is made up of 14 amino acids. This CDR3 reads CASSFDTAINEQFF. CDR3 DNA: TGTGCCAGCAGCTTCGACACGGCGATCAATGAGCAGTTCTTC.

The rearrangement links TRBV29-1 to TRBJ2-2; maybe TRBD1 (5 bases). CDR1 is SQVTM, CDR2 ANQGSEA, per germline. V was pared by 4 bases and J by 0 bases, with 9 bases between. This CDR3 spans 14 amino acids. DNA for the CDR3: TGCAGCGTTGGCGGACAAGCGAACACCGGGGAGCTGTTTTTT. Its translation is CSVGGQANTGELFF.

The chain links TRBV2 to TRBJ2-3; possible D gene TRBD1, 5 bases. This CDR3 contains 14 residues. Germline V gives CDR1 SNHLY, CDR2 FYNNEI. Trimming shortened V by 4 bases and J by 0 bases, and 8 bases separated the two germline ends. CDR3 nucleotides: TGTGCCAGCAGTGGGCCAGGGAGCACAGATACGCAGTATTTT. Its protein product is CASSGPGSTDTQYF.

The J gene is TRBJ2-7, the V gene TRBV5-5; 8 bases map to TRBD2. V lost 0 bases, J lost 0 bases, and 2 bases stayed unmatched. Germline lookup yields CDR1 SGHKS and CDR2 YYEKEE (reference sequence). The CDR3 length is 15 residues. The CDR3 sequence: CASSLAGGYSYEQYF. CDR3 sequence (DNA): TGTGCCAGCAGCTTGGCGGGGGGGTACTCCTACGAGCAGTACTTC.

The chain is built from TRBV7-6 and TRBJ1-6; perhaps TRBD1 as D (5 bases). The CDR3 runs to 12 residues. CDR1 is SGHVS, CDR2 FNYEAQ, per germline. The ends were cut back, 5 bases at V and 9 bases at J, with 8 bases in the middle. The CDR3 nucleotides are TGTGCCAGCAGCCCGGGGGGTTCACCCCTCCACTTT. Translated: CASSPGGSPLHF.

The chain links TRBV11-2 to TRBJ2-2; maybe TRBD2 (5 bases). V lost 6 bases, J lost 4 bases, and 12 bases lay in between. The germline CDR1 and CDR2 sequences are SGHAT and FQNNGV. The CDR3 runs 14 residues. CDR3 nucleotide sequence: TGTGCCAGCAGTCCGGAGGTAATCACCGGGGAGCTGTTTTTT. This codes for CASSPEVITGELFF.